This T cell receptor (beta chain) was sequenced for a study of blood T cell repertoires in COVID-19. Across the whole study: T cells, B-cell-depleted T cells, or PBMCs provided the cDNA or gDNA that served as material.

Assay used: immunoSEQ multiplex PCR; TCRdb lists only in-frame clones, some missing. The sample lists 150,000 or so clones, roughly 82% occurring once. The CDR3 is made up of 14 amino acids. CDR1 is MDHEN, CDR2 SYDVKM, per germline. The ends were cut back, 3 bases at V and 5 bases at J, with 13 bases in the middle. The TCR sequence derives from a woman in her 70s with acute or convalescent COVID-19. The source material was peripheral blood. The chain is built from TRBV28 and TRBJ1-1; no firm D call. CDR3 amino acids: CASSFPGRGTEAFF. The CDR3 DNA is TGTGCCAGCAGTTTCCCCGGGAGAGGGACTGAAGCTTTCTTT.